Below, 5 T cell receptor beta chains from the same sample are listed, as sequenced in a study of sequential checkpoint blockade in melanoma. As for treatment: randomized to nivolumab then ipilimumab (arm A) or the reverse (arm B). Here immunoSEQ multiplex PCR was the method, and the copy in TCRdb shows in-frame clones only, minus some. Among around 41,000 clones listed, roughly 88% were seen once. The sample here was CD8+ T cells sorted from blood (inferred from file names), taken from a patient given nivolumab and ipilimumab in sequence. Receptor source: a human donor with melanoma.

V and J are TRBV6-6 and TRBJ1-1; tentatively, D is TRBD1 (5 bases). The V gene's germline CDR1 is MNHNY and CDR2 SVGAGI (reference sequence). The CDR3 totals 16 residues. The V end was cut by 0 bases, the J end by 3 bases, with 14 bases between. CDR3 region: CASSYSAGWGDTEAFF. As DNA, the CDR3 is TGTGCCAGCAGTTACTCCGCAGGGTGGGGGGACACTGAAGCTTTCTTT.

V usage is TRBV15 and J usage is TRBJ2-1, with TRBD2 identical over 11 bases. The CDR3 is 17 amino acids. V lost 0 bases and J lost 7; bases outside the gene matches: 8. CDR1 and CDR2 (germline): LNHNV, YYDKDF (reference sequence). Here the CDR3 DNA reads TGTGCCACCAGCAGAGAATATAGCGGGAGGGCCCGGAATGAGCAGTTCTTC. This encodes CATSREYSGRARNEQFF.

The chain links TRBV6-1 to TRBJ2-7; D call uncertain. The CDR3 extends over 14 amino acids. The germline V gene encodes CDR1 MNHNS and CDR2 SASEGT. Deletions cut 0 bases from V and 5 bases from J, with 11 bases between. The CDR3 spells CASSEAGPRNEQYF. The CDR3 bases are TGTGCCAGCAGTGAAGCGGGCCCCCGCAACGAGCAGTACTTC.

This chain uses TRBV28 with TRBJ2-7; the D gene is possibly TRBD1 (6 bases). V lost 6 bases to trimming and J lost 0 bases, with 12 bases between them. Germline assignment: CDR1 MDHEN and CDR2 SYDVKM. The CDR3 totals 14 residues. CDR3 in amino acids: CASRSTGYSYEQYF. The CDR3, as DNA: TGTGCCAGCAGATCGACAGGTTACTCCTACGAGCAGTACTTC.

The chain links TRBV19 to TRBJ1-5; a weak D match, TRBD1 (5 bases). V shed 5 bases and J shed 0 bases, with 11 bases lying between them. The V gene's germline CDR1 is LNHDA and CDR2 SQIVND (reference sequence). The CDR3 spans 15 residues. The CDR3 sequence is CASSSDSDSNQPQHF. CDR3 nucleotides: TGTGCCAGTAGTTCAGACAGCGATAGCAATCAGCCCCAGCATTTT.